Sequencing of this T cell receptor beta chain was carried out in a study of cytomegalovirus exposure and HLA in healthy donors (dated by TCRdb to 2016 to 2017). With respect to the entire study: An earlier analysis of approximately 640 of the donors reported 250 to 350 Gb of sequence data and approximately 110 million unique TCR beta sequences from some 180 million T cells. An early release covering around 630 HLA-typed donors comprised roughly 300 gigabases of sequencing data and 85 million or so unique TCR sequences. Among the roughly 370 genotyped donors, approximately 77% belonged to the genetic ancestry cluster associated with self-reported Caucasian donors. The study aimed to test whether cataloging public T cell receptors could reveal signatures of past pathogen exposure. The study profiled the T cell repertoires of fewer than 850 subjects by immunosequencing and related them to cytomegalovirus serostatus. In addition to the first cohort of 666 subjects, a separate validation cohort of approximately 130 different subjects was used. To predict cytomegalovirus infection status, the study combined high-throughput TCR immunosequencing, statistical association of individual TCRs with disease status, and machine learning. To study patterns of TCR occurrence, a later analysis re-analyzed previously published TCR beta repertoires from 500 to 850 donors and added high-resolution HLA genotyping. Rather than using new phenotypic data, the later analysis identified candidate immune exposures from TCR beta sequences and from how often those sequences occurred across donors. An earlier analysis of roughly 600 of the donors used high-throughput TCR beta sequencing to judge whether each TCR beta V gene segment behaved as functional or pseudogenic. Donor age, sex, ethnicity and CMV serostatus were collected together with the repertoire data. A later genetic analysis used genome-wide SNP genotypes for about 65% of the 666 donors, treating that subset as a discovery cohort. Every discovery cohort repertoire had been produced on one sequencing platform. Both class I and class II loci were covered by HLA typing, at four-digit resolution. Typing coverage differed by locus: A, B, C, DRB1 and DQB1 were typed in about 620-640 donors, DQA1 in around 500, DPA1 in approximately 600, and DPB1 in approximately 450. Because of strong linkage in the cohort, four to six DR-DQ haplotypes were treated as single units for association and clustering. Across 398 genotyped donors of the cohort, an average of roughly 250,000 unique TCR beta nucleotide sequences per donor were sequenced, and roughly 20% of those sequences were non-productive.

Library creation used the immunoSEQ multiplex PCR assay. A mixture of 60 forward primers for TCR Vbeta segments and 13 reverse primers for TCR Jbeta segments was used in the multiplex PCR. A multiplex PCR assay on genomic DNA amplified the CDR3 region of rearranged TCR beta genes. Amplified TCR beta libraries were sequenced as 87-base-pair reads on the Illumina HiSeq System. The published analysis was carried out like this. Across the 670 or so repertoires, a later analysis counted 75 million to 90 million unique TCR beta chains, some 11 million of which were shared by at least two donors. Raw reads were error-corrected and collapsed into unique sequences by a nearest-neighbor algorithm in which closely related sequences were merged to remove PCR and sequencing errors. V, D and J gene segments were assigned by aligning CDR3 sequences to IMGT reference sequences. Each retained sequence needed at least a six-nucleotide match to both a V gene segment and a J gene segment. A rearrangement was called productive if the CDR3 had no stop codons and remained in frame with V and J, and every other rearrangement was called non-productive. Following IMGT convention, CDR3 was defined as the stretch from the second conserved V-encoded cysteine to the conserved J-encoded phenylalanine. The earlier analysis of a few hundred of the donors excluded sequences that lacked an unambiguous match to a single V gene segment. An earlier analysis of 587 of the donors called V segments functional above 56.7% productive rearrangements and segregating when the between-donor standard deviation exceeded 5%. A statistical classification framework was developed to diagnose cytomegalovirus status using the catalog of TCR beta chain sequences. In a later analysis, V and J genes were assigned by comparing TCR nucleotide sequences against IMGT/GENE-DB human TR gene sequences. A later analysis assigned CDR3 sequences and most-parsimonious VDJ recombination scenarios with the TCRdist pipeline. A later analysis defined each TCR beta chain by its CDR3 amino acid sequence plus V-gene family, and excluded reads lacking a unique V-gene family. In a later analysis, fewer than 650 highly shared, low-generation-probability nucleotide sequences were removed to address suspected cross-contamination and a sequencing artifact. In a later analysis, a clonal expansion index was calculated for each public chain from normalized within-repertoire ranks of inferred template counts. In a later analysis, generation probabilities were computed using a VDJ recombination model fitted to out-of-frame rearrangements, and the results were checked against IGoR. In a later analysis, TCR-TCR, TCR-HLA and TCR-CMV co-occurrence was scored with hypergeometric tests, and a repertoire-size bias correction was applied to TCR pairs. In a later analysis, false discovery rates were estimated by permuting HLA or CMV assignments 20 times. A later analysis grouped co-occurring TCRs with DBSCAN, adding TCRdist sequence similarity when clustering within HLA-allele-positive subsets. For co-occurrence clustering, repertoires with fewer than 30,000 or more than 120,000 public chains were excluded, along with about five repertoires with anomalous nucleotide sharing. Sourced from immuneACCESS, this table was stored by TCRdb with only in-frame sequences that have V and J called. A share of the clones is absent; for the studies checked, an unresolved V gene accounts for under half, and the remainder has no known explanation. The V and J calls and clone size come from that table; D and trimming were worked out from the DNA. This sample comprises under 200,000 clones, 70% to 80% of them detected only once. 0.69% of the sample belongs to the ten largest clones.

General findings and caveats noted by the study authors: The presence/absence analyses assumed that sequencing depth was roughly uniform across donors, and that assumption may not be true. Immune exposure information for the cohort was limited to CMV serostatus. The classifier was reported to diagnose cytomegalovirus status with high specificity and sensitivity in both the original cohort and the validation cohort. A later analysis found that HLA-associated TCR beta chains were more clonally expanded and had lower generation probabilities than equally common non-associated chains. In a later analysis, around 15,000 TCR beta sequences were associated with specific HLA alleles at a false discovery rate of 0.05. A few of the identified cytomegalovirus-associated TCR beta chains were confirmed in vitro to be specific for cytomegalovirus antigens. A total of fewer than 200 TCR beta chains were listed by the study as associated with cytomegalovirus. A further reported finding was that TCR beta sequences accurately predicted the HLA-A and HLA-B alleles for most subjects in the first cohort. A later genetic analysis associated a missense DCLRE1C variant with V-gene and J-gene trimming of TCR beta chains, and an independent cohort replicated the association. Correlated functional status among segregating V segments might reflect linkage disequilibrium, but an unknown experimental factor could not be ruled out. Most TCR sequences were observed very rarely across donors, whereas some public TCRs were present in many individuals. Strong co-occurrence of HLA alleles, especially DR and DQ, made assigning TCR associations to individual alleles difficult. Most CMV-associated TCR beta chains appeared to be HLA-restricted in a later analysis, and the HLA associations seemed to be driven largely by CMV exposure. In a later genetic analysis, fewer N-insertions in productive TCRs were reported among donors in an Asian-associated ancestry cluster than the approximately 630-donor mean. In an earlier analysis of approximately 600 of the donors, most TCR beta V segments were observed in productive rearrangements about 90% or about 30% of the time, broadly matching IMGT annotations. HLA typing was unavailable for some donors at each locus, so association tests used only the typed subset. The authors suggested that the approach could potentially be generalized to other disease states and immunological phenotypes. Because counts were too low, seventeen rarely observed V segments, including chromosome 9 orphons, were left out of the earlier analysis of a few hundred of the donors. In this cohort, only TCR beta chains were sequenced, and detectable features were limited by the absence of alpha or paired-chain data. Some IMGT-functional V segments, including TRBV6-2 and TRBV6-3, could not be told apart with the 87-base-pair reads, so those segments were excluded. A cluster of highly shared sequence variants was judged likely to be a technical artifact of the sequencing pipeline. Several of the top co-occurrence clusters appeared to be linked to parvovirus B19, influenza, CMV and Epstein-Barr virus, according to a later analysis. In a later analysis, the rate of TCR association differed among HLA loci, with DRB1 alleles having the most associated TCRs and HLA-C alleles having the fewest.

In total, approximately 700 healthy bone marrow donors made up the cohort. All cohort members were sampled while nominally healthy, although unrecorded immune exposures were likely present. The donor tested CMV seronegative, placing the donor among the 350 or so seronegative members of the cohort. Every donor gave a peripheral blood sample, and the peripheral blood mononuclear cells from that sample were used for TCR beta sequencing. The Qiagen DNeasy Blood Extraction Kit was used to extract genomic DNA from the blood cell samples. Comments on this clone: Which antigen it targets is not known. Base qualities are not recorded, but no much larger clone differs from it by a single base.

From cysteine to phenylalanine, the CDR3 is 13 amino acids long. The sequence is cut down to CDR3 DNA, 39 bases in frame from base 1. CDR1 and CDR2 are drawn from the germline V gene (reference sequence): MNHNY, SVGAGI. Deletion took 6 bases off V and 4 bases off J, with a span of 12 bases between the germline ends. The TCR comes from a woman in her forties in good health and CMV-seronegative. The chain is encoded by TRBV6-6 joined to TRBJ1-2, and perhaps TRBD1 as D gene, on 5 matching bases. Material for sequencing was PBMCs. CDR3 reads: CASRQGVSYGYTF. The DNA is as follows: TGTGCCAGCAGGCAAGGGGTTAGCTATGGCTACACCTTC.